The clone carrying this TCR beta chain was observed a handful of times. Its antigen is not identified. V was trimmed by 7 bases and J by 0 bases, leaving 14 bases between them. This CDR3 has 15 amino acids. CDR1 SEHNR and CDR2 FQNEAQ come from the germline V gene (reference sequence). The sample is drawn from a study of TIL therapy for anti-PD-1-resistant metastatic lung cancer. Turning to the study itself: Median patient age was 54, ranging about 38-80 years. Most patients had lung adenocarcinoma. Median tumor mutation burden was under 1.9 mutations per megabase. Notes on the study in general: Treatment-naive, never-smoker and oncogene-addicted patients were overrepresented in this highly selected cohort.

The immunoSEQ assay was v3. Assay: immunoSEQ multiplex PCR; the TCRdb copy retains only in-frame clones and omits some. The data show about 10,000 clones, with approximately 60% seen just once and around an eighth held by the top ten. Time point of the sample: pre-treatment sample, taken before nivolumab and TIL therapy. Most excised metastases sampled were pleural nodules or supraclavicular lymph nodes. Sequences were derived from tumor tissue, sampled at baseline. The origin of this receptor is a person aged 25-85 years with non-small cell lung cancer. The chain couples TRBV7-9 to TRBJ2-3; perhaps TRBD2 as D (5 bases). CDR3 bases: TGTGCCAGCACCCTCTTAGCGAAAAGCACAGATACGCAGTATTTT. It translates to CASTLLAKSTDTQYF.